A selection of T cell receptor beta chains follows, all from one sample in a study of Ad26.COV2.S vaccination and SARS-CoV-2 variants. Assay: immunoSEQ multiplex PCR; the TCRdb copy retains only in-frame clones and omits some. The sample yields about 680,000 clones, 89% seen once. Sequenced material: peripheral blood, taken in a trial of Ad26.COV2.S vaccine versus placebo. These receptors originate from a person between 18 and 65 years old who received the Ad26.COV2.S COVID-19 vaccine or a placebo. Each CDR3 is given with its conserved first and last residue. Fields, in order: CDR3 protein, CDR3 DNA, clone size, V gene, D gene, J gene. The D gene is left open where the match is weak. Clone size is given for some rows only: seen once, a few or many times, or a class if the clone is expanded.

CDR3: CARPRRGDYNEQFF
DNA: TGCGCCAGGCCCCGCAGGGGCGACTACAATGAGCAGTTCTTC
size: NA
V: TRBV23-1
D: NA
J: TRBJ2-1

CDR3: CASSSNEAVQGKLFF
DNA: TGTGCCAGCTCCTCCAACGAGGCCGTACAGGGCAAACTGTTTTTT
size: NA
V: TRBV18
D: NA
J: TRBJ1-4

CDR3: CASSLDWHTQYF
DNA: TGTGCCAGCAGCCTGGACTGGCACACGCAGTATTTT
size: NA
V: TRBV7-2
D: NA
J: TRBJ2-3

CDR3: CASSYSTITDTQYF
DNA: TGTGCCAGCAGTTACTCGACTATCACAGATACGCAGTATTTT
size: NA
V: TRBV6-5
D: NA
J: TRBJ2-3

CDR3: CASSEQGSGEQYF
DNA: TGTGCCAGCAGCGAACAGGGGTCGGGCGAGCAGTACTTC
size: NA
V: TRBV16
D: TRBD1
J: TRBJ2-7

CDR3: CASSPMGQGDYEQYF
DNA: TGTGCCAGCAGCCCGATGGGACAGGGGGACTACGAGCAGTACTTC
size: few
V: TRBV13
D: TRBD1
J: TRBJ2-7

CDR3: CATSLGRGSQPQHF
DNA: TGTGCCACCAGCCTCGGCAGGGGGAGTCAGCCCCAGCATTTT
size: NA
V: TRBV15
D: TRBD1
J: TRBJ1-5

CDR3: CASSKNGQMGEKLFF
DNA: TGTGCCAGCAGCAAAAATGGGCAGATGGGTGAAAAACTGTTTTTT
size: NA
V: TRBV7-2
D: NA
J: TRBJ1-4

CDR3: CSVEDEDLASRSGNTIYF
DNA: TGCAGCGTTGAAGATGAAGATTTGGCCTCCCGCTCTGGAAACACCATATATTTT
size: NA
V: TRBV29-1
D: NA
J: TRBJ1-3

CDR3: CASSRGSNQPQHF
DNA: TGTGCCAGCTCACGCGGCTCCAATCAGCCCCAGCATTTT
size: NA
V: TRBV18
D: NA
J: TRBJ1-5

CDR3: CAISEGGTVNTEAFF
DNA: TGTGCCATCAGTGAGGGAGGGACGGTCAACACTGAAGCTTTCTTT
size: NA
V: TRBV10-3
D: NA
J: TRBJ1-1

CDR3: CASSVAPGQGARTEAFF
DNA: TGTGCCAGCAGCGTAGCCCCGGGACAGGGGGCGCGTACTGAAGCTTTCTTT
size: NA
V: TRBV9
D: TRBD1
J: TRBJ1-1

CDR3: CASSPRGGRYNEQFF
DNA: TGTGCCAGTAGTCCCCGGGGGGGCCGATACAATGAGCAGTTCTTC
size: NA
V: TRBV19
D: TRBD2
J: TRBJ2-1

CDR3: CASSKGLAYNEQFF
DNA: TGCGCCAGCAGCAAGGGACTAGCGTACAATGAGCAGTTCTTC
size: NA
V: TRBV10-1
D: TRBD2
J: TRBJ2-1

CDR3: CASSQPAGPNTGELFF
DNA: TGTGCCAGCAGCCAACCGGCAGGGCCGAACACCGGGGAGCTGTTTTTT
size: once
V: TRBV4-2
D: NA
J: TRBJ2-2

CDR3: CASSHGGGYTF
DNA: TGTGCCAGTTCGCATGGAGGAGGCTACACCTTC
size: NA
V: TRBV19
D: NA
J: TRBJ1-2

CDR3: CASSLAGAGGLNSPLHF
DNA: TGTGCCAGCAGTTTAGCCGGGGCAGGGGGACTTAATTCACCCCTCCACTTT
size: NA
V: TRBV28
D: TRBD1
J: TRBJ1-6

CDR3: CASSKELAGGADTQYF
DNA: TGTGCCAGCAGCAAAGAGTTAGCGGGAGGCGCAGATACGCAGTATTTT
size: NA
V: TRBV13
D: TRBD2
J: TRBJ2-3

CDR3: CASRSGGDYGYTF
DNA: TGTGCCAGTCGGTCTGGGGGCGACTATGGCTACACCTTC
size: NA
V: TRBV27
D: NA
J: TRBJ1-2

CDR3: CASSLDRGGQPQHF
DNA: TGCGCCAGCAGCTTGGACAGGGGAGGTCAGCCCCAGCATTTT
size: NA
V: TRBV5-1
D: TRBD1
J: TRBJ1-5

CDR3: CASSLVGQGPSEQYF
DNA: TGTGCCAGCAGCTTAGTGGGACAGGGGCCGAGCGAGCAGTACTTC
size: NA
V: TRBV7-6
D: TRBD1
J: TRBJ2-7

CDR3: CASVVGGGNNEQFF
DNA: TGTGCTAGTGTAGTAGGCGGGGGGAACAATGAGCAGTTCTTC
size: NA
V: TRBV12-5
D: TRBD2
J: TRBJ2-1

CDR3: CASSRDRVTGELFF
DNA: TGCGCCAGCAGTCGGGACAGGGTAACCGGGGAGCTGTTTTTT
size: NA
V: TRBV5-1
D: TRBD1
J: TRBJ2-2

CDR3: CRDRSPLHF
DNA: TGCAGAGACAGATCACCCCTCCACTTT
size: NA
V: TRBV20-1
D: NA
J: TRBJ1-6

CDR3: CASSVGRGYEQYF
DNA: TGTGCCAGCAGTGTGGGTAGGGGCTACGAGCAGTACTTC
size: NA
V: TRBV2
D: NA
J: TRBJ2-7

CDR3: CASSSRVEAFF
DNA: TGTGCCAGCAGTTCCAGGGTGGAAGCTTTCTTT
size: NA
V: TRBV12-3/TRBV12-4
D: NA
J: TRBJ1-1

CDR3: CASHRGTLGANVLTF
DNA: TGTGCCAGCCACAGGGGCACATTGGGGGCCAACGTCCTGACTTTC
size: once
V: TRBV6-5
D: TRBD1
J: TRBJ2-6

CDR3: CASSPPPGGRAEKLFF
DNA: TGTGCCAGCTCACCGCCGCCCGGGGGGCGGGCTGAAAAACTGTTTTTT
size: NA
V: TRBV18
D: NA
J: TRBJ1-4

CDR3: CASSPGLAGGQDEQYF
DNA: TGTGCCAGCAGCCCCGGGCTAGCGGGGGGTCAAGACGAGCAGTACTTC
size: NA
V: TRBV7-2
D: TRBD2
J: TRBJ2-7

CDR3: CASSLQGDSPLHF
DNA: TGTGCCAGCAGTTTACAGGGGGATTCACCCCTCCACTTT
size: NA
V: TRBV12-3/TRBV12-4
D: TRBD1
J: TRBJ1-6

CDR3: CATSREGSMNTEAFF
DNA: TGTGCCACCAGCAGAGAGGGCAGCATGAACACTGAAGCTTTCTTT
size: once
V: TRBV15
D: NA
J: TRBJ1-1

CDR3: CASSLAGDPETQYF
DNA: TGCGCCAGCAGCTTGGCTGGAGACCCGGAGACCCAGTACTTC
size: NA
V: TRBV5-1
D: NA
J: TRBJ2-5